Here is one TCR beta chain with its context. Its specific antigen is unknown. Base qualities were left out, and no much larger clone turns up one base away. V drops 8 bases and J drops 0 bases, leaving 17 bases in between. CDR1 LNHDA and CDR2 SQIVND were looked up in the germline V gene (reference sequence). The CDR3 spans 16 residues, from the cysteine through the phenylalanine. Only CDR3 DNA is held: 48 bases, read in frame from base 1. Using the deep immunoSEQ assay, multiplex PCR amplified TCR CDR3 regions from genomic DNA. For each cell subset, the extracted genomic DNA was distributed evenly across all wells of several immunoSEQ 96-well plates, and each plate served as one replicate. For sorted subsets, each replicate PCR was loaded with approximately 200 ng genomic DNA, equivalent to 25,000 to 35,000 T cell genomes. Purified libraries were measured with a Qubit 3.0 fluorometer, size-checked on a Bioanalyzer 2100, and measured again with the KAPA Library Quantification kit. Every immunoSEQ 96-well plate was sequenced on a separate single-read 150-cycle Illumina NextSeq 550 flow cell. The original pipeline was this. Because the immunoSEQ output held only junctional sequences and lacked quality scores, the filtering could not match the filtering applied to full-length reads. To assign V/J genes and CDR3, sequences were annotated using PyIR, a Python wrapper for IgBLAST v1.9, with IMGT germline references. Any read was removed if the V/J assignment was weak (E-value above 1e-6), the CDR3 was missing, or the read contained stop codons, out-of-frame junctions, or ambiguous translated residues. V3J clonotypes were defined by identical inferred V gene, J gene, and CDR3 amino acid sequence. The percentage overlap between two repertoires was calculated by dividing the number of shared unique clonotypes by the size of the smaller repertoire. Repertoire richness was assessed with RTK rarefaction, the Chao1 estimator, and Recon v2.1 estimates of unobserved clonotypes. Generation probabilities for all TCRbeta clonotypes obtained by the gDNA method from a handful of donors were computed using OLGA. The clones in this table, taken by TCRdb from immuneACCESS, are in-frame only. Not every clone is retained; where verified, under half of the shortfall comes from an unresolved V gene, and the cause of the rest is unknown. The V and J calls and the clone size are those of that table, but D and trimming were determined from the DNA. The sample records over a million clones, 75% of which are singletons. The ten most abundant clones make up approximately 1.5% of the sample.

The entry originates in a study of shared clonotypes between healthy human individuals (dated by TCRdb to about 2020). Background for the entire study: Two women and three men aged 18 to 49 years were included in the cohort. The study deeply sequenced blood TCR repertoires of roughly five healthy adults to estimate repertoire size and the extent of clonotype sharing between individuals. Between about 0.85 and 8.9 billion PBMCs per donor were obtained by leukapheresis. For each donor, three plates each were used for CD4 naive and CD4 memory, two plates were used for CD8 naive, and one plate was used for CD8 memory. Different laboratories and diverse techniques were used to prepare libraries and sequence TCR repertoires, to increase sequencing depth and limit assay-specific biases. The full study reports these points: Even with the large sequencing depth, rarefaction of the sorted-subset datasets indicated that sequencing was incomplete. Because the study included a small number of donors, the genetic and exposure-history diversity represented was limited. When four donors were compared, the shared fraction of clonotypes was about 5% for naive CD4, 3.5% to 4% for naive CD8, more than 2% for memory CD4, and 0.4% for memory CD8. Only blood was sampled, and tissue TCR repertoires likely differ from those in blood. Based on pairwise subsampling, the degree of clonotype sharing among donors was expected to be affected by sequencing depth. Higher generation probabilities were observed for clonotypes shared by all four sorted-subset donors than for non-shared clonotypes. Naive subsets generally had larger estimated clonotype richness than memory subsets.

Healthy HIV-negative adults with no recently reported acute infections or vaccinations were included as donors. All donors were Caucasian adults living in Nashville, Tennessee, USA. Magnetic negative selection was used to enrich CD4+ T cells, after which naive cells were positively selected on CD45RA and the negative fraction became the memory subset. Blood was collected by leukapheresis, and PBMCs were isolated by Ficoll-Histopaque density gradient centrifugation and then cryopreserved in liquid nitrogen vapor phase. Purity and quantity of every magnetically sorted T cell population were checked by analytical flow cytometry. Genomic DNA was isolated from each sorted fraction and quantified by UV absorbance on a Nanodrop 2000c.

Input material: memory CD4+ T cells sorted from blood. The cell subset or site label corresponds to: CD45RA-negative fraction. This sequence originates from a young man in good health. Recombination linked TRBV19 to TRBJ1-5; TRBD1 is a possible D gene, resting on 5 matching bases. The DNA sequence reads TGTGCCAGTGGACATTTTGGAGGGTATAGCAATCAGCCCCAGCATTTT. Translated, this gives CASGHFGGYSNQPQHF.